This T cell receptor beta chain originates from a study of beta chain features in type 1 diabetes. Reverse transcription of all isolated RNA meant that expressed TCRB transcripts were sequenced. Measured with immunoSEQ multiplex PCR; TCRdb has only the in-frame clones, and not every one. This table holds 350,000 to 450,000 clones, around 13% found once. CDR3 length: 16 residues. Per germline, CDR1 LGHNA and CDR2 YNFKEQ. Trimming at V came to 6 bases and at J to 2 bases, leaving 8 bases not matched to a gene. This clone has just a few counts. The chain combines TRBV4-2 with TRBJ2-5, with 11 nucleotides matching TRBD2. The sequence was collected from a man aged 25-45 years in good health. The sequenced material came from naive CD4+ T cells from blood. CDR3 sequence: CASSPRLAGYQETQYF. The DNA of the CDR3 is TGTGCCAGCAGTCCAAGACTAGCGGGGTATCAAGAGACCCAGTACTTC.